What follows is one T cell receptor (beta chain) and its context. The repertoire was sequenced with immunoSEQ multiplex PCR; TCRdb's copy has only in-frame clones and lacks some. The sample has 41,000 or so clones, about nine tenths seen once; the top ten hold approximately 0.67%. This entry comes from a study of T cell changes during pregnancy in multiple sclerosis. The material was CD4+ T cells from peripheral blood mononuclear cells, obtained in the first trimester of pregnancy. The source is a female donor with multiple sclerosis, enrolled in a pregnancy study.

CDR3 in DNA: TGTGCCAGCAGCTACGACGGGACAGCTCGGGAGCAGTTCTTC. Its translation is CASSYDGTAREQFF. J is TRBJ2-1 and V is TRBV11-3, with 7 positions matching TRBD1. The germline CDR1 and CDR2 sequences are SGHNT and YENEEA. V was clipped by 4 bases and J by 10 bases; unmatched bases: 10. The length of the CDR3 is 14 residues.